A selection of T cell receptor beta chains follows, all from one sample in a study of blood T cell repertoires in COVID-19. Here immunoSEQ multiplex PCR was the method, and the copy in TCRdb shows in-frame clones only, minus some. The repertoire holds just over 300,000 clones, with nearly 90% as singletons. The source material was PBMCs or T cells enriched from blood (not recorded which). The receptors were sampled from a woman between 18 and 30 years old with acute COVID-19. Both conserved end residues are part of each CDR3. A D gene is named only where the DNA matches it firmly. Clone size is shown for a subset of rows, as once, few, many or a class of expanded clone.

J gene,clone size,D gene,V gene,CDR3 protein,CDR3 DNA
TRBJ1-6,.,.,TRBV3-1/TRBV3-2,CASSQDPGFISPLHF,TGTGCCAGCAGCCAAGATCCGGGATTTATTTCACCCCTCCACTTT
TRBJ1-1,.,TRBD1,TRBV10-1,CAKVLDRGGTEAFF,TGCGCCAAGGTTCTAGACAGGGGAGGCACTGAAGCTTTCTTT
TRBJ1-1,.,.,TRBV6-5,CASSDSQGKGTEAFF,TGTGCCAGCAGTGACTCCCAGGGAAAAGGCACTGAAGCTTTCTTT
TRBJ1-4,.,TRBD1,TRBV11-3,CASSSGTDNEKLFF,TGTGCCAGCAGTTCCGGGACAGATAATGAAAAACTGTTTTTT
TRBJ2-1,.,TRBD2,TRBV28,CASRLTSGRNNEQFF,TGTGCCAGCAGACTTACTAGCGGGAGGAACAATGAGCAGTTCTTC
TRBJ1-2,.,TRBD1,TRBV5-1,CASSPAGQDGYGYTF,TGCGCCAGCAGCCCGGCGGGACAGGACGGCTATGGCTACACCTTC
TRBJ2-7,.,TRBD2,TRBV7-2,CASRLTSGTSYEQYF,TGTGCCAGCAGGCTGACTAGCGGGACCTCCTACGAGCAGTACTTC
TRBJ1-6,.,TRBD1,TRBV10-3,CAIIKDRVPNSPLHF,TGTGCCATCATAAAGGACAGGGTCCCCAATTCACCCCTCCACTTT
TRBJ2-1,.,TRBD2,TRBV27,CASSQLAGLKSSYNEQFF,TGTGCCAGCTCCCAACTAGCGGGACTTAAAAGCTCCTACAATGAGCAGTTCTTC
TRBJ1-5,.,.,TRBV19,CASRTGTLSNQPQHF,TGTGCCAGTAGGACCGGGACACTTAGCAATCAGCCCCAGCATTTT
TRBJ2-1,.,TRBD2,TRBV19,CASSFKREGRRGYNEQFF,TGTGCCAGTTCTTTCAAGCGGGAGGGCCGAAGGGGATACAATGAGCAGTTCTTC
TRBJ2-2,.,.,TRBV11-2,CTSSWRQVDTGELFF,TGTACCAGCAGCTGGAGACAGGTCGACACCGGGGAGCTGTTTTTT
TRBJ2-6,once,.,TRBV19,CASRQVSSGANVLTF,TGTGCCAGTAGACAGGTCTCCTCTGGGGCCAACGTCCTGACTTTC
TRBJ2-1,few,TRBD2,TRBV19,CASSPSGLYNEQFF,TGTGCCAGTAGTCCTAGCGGGTTATACAATGAGCAGTTCTTC
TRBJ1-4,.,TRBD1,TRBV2,CASSDREDRDEKLFF,TGTGCCAGCAGTGACCGAGAGGACAGGGACGAAAAACTGTTTTTT
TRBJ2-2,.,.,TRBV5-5,CASSLSDSNTGELFF,TGTGCCAGCAGCTTGTCTGACTCGAACACCGGGGAGCTGTTTTTT
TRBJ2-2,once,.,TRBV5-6,CASSFRAGDTGELFF,TGTGCCAGCAGCTTTAGGGCAGGGGATACCGGGGAGCTGTTTTTT
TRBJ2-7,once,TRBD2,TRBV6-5,CASSTWGLAGPQYF,TGTGCCAGCAGCACCTGGGGACTAGCGGGCCCCCAGTACTTC
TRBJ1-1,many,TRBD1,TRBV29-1,CSVGRQGGAEAFF,TGCAGCGTTGGTCGACAGGGTGGCGCTGAAGCTTTCTTT
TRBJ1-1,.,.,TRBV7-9,CASSSQGNTEAFF,TGTGCCAGCAGCTCCCAGGGGAACACTGAAGCTTTCTTT
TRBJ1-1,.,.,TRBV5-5,CASSLGTVMNTEAFF,TGTGCCAGCAGCTTGGGTACAGTAATGAACACTGAAGCTTTCTTT
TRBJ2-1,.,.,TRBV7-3,CASSSTVYNEQFF,TGTGCCAGCAGCTCCACAGTTTACAATGAGCAGTTCTTC
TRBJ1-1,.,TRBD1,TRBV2,CASSVDRKSTEAFF,TGTGCCAGCAGTGTGGACAGGAAGAGCACTGAAGCTTTCTTT
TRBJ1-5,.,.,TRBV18,CASSPRGQYQPQHF,TGTGCCAGCTCACCCCGCGGCCAGTATCAGCCCCAGCATTTT
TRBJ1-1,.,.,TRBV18,CASSRRESNTEAFF,TGTGCCAGCTCACGCCGGGAGTCGAACACTGAAGCTTTCTTT
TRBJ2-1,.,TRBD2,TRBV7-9,CASSLSGGSDLPYNEQFF,TGTGCCAGCAGCTTATCTGGCGGGAGCGATTTGCCCTACAATGAGCAGTTCTTC
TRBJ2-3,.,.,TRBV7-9,CASSLQISSDTQYF,TGTGCCAGCAGCTTACAGATAAGTTCAGATACGCAGTATTTT
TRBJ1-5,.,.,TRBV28,CASSPPGNQPQHF,TGTGCCAGCAGTCCTCCGGGGAATCAGCCCCAGCATTTT
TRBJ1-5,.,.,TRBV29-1,CSVGENSNQPQHF,TGCAGCGTTGGCGAGAATAGCAATCAGCCCCAGCATTTT
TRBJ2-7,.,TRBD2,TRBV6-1,CASSGLSGRFLSYEQYF,TGTGCCAGCAGTGGACTTAGCGGGAGGTTCCTCTCCTACGAGCAGTACTTC
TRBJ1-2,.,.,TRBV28,CASSFGSDYGYTF,TGTGCCAGCAGTTTCGGTAGCGACTATGGCTACACCTTC
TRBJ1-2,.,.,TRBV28,CASTPLKLYGYTF,TGTGCCAGCACCCCCCTTAAATTATATGGCTACACCTTC
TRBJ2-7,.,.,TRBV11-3,CASSFIDSTYEQYF,TGTGCCAGCAGCTTTATCGACAGTACCTACGAGCAGTACTTC
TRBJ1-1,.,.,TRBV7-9,CASSLGGITEAFF,TGTGCCAGCAGCTTAGGAGGTATCACTGAAGCTTTCTTT
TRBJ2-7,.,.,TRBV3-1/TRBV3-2,CASSQESSASYEQYF,TGTGCCAGCAGCCAAGAATCTAGCGCGAGCTACGAGCAGTACTTC
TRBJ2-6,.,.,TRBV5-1,CASFSDIPNVLTF,TGCGCCAGCTTCAGCGATATCCCCAACGTCCTGACTTTC
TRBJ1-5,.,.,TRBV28,CASRLGGSNQPQHF,TGTGCCAGCCGCTTAGGCGGGTCCAATCAGCCCCAGCATTTT
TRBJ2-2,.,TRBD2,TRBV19,CASKNGRESLTGELFF,TGTGCCAGTAAAAATGGGCGGGAGTCCTTAACCGGGGAGCTGTTTTTT
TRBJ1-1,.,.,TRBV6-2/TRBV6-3,CASSSVDTEAFF,TGTGCCAGCAGCTCAGTGGACACTGAAGCTTTCTTT
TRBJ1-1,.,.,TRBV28,CASSLSGQNTEAFF,TGTGCCAGCAGTTTGAGCGGGCAGAACACTGAAGCTTTCTTT
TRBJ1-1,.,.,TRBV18,CASSPQEGENTEAFF,TGTGCCAGCTCACCCCAAGAGGGGGAGAACACTGAAGCTTTCTTT
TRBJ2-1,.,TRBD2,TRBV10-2,CASSEGSGRAKYNEQFF,TGCGCCAGCAGTGAAGGTAGCGGGAGGGCGAAATACAATGAGCAGTTCTTC
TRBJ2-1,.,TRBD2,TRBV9,CASSWTSGTNEQFF,TGTGCCAGCAGCTGGACTAGCGGGACGAATGAGCAGTTCTTC
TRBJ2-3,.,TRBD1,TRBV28,CASVGTARIRTDTQYF,TGTGCCAGCGTTGGGACAGCTAGAATCCGCACAGATACGCAGTATTTT
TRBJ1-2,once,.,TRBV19,CASSIEISDPPGGYTF,TGTGCCAGTAGTATCGAAATATCGGACCCCCCGGGGGGCTACACCTTC
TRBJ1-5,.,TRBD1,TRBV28,CASSFEDRGYQPQHF,TGTGCCAGCAGTTTCGAGGACAGGGGGTATCAGCCCCAGCATTTT
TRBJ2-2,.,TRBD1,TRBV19,CASTRTGDLITGELFF,TGTGCCAGTACCAGGACAGGGGACCTAATCACCGGGGAGCTGTTTTTT
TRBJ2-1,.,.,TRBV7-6,CASSLGAYNEQFF,TGTGCCAGCAGCTTAGGGGCTTACAATGAGCAGTTCTTC
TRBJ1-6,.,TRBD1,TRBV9,CASSVGATGDNSPLHF,TGTGCCAGCAGCGTAGGGGCGACAGGGGATAATTCACCCCTCCACTTT
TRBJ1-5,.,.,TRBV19,CATARRTDPLGNQPQHF,TGTGCCACCGCGCGAAGGACAGATCCGTTAGGCAATCAGCCCCAGCATTTT
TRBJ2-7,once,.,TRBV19,CASSLGRASYEQYF,TGTGCCTCCTCACTGGGCAGGGCCTCCTACGAGCAGTACTTC
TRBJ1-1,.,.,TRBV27,CASSFSYRAGTEAFF,TGTGCCAGCAGTTTTTCCTACAGGGCCGGCACTGAAGCTTTCTTT
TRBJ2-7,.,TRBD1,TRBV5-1,CASSRSGTGNEQYF,TGCGCCAGCAGCCGTTCTGGGACAGGGAACGAGCAGTACTTC
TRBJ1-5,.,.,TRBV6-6,CASSDGTRISPQHF,TGTGCCAGCAGTGACGGGACACGGATTTCGCCCCAGCATTTT